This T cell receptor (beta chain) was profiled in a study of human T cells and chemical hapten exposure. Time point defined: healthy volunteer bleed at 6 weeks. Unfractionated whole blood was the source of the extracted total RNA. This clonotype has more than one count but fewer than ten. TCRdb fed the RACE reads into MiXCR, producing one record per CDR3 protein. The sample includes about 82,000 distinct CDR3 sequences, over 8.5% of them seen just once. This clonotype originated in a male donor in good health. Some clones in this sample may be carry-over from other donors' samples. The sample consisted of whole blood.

The CDR3 DNA follows: TGTGCCAGCAGTCCTTCCGTTGGCCAAGAGACCCAGTACTTC. Translated, it gives CASSPSVGQETQYF. The chain joins TRBV27 to TRBJ2-5; D call uncertain. CDR3 size: 14 residues. Between the trimmed V and J ends, which lost 5 bases and 1 base, there was a span of 11 bases. CDR1 and CDR2 from the germline V gene are MNHEY and SMNVEV (reference sequence).